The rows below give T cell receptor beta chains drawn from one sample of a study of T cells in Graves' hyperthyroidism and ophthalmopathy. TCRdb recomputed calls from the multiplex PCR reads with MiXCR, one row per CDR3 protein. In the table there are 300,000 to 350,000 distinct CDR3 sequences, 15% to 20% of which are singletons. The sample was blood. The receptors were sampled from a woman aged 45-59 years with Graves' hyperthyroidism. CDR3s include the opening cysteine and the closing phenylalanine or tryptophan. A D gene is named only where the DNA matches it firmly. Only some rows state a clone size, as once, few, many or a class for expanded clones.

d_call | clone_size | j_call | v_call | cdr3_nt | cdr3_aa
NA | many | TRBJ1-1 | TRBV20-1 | TGCAGTGCTAGAGTCAACGCGAACACTGAAGCTTTCTTT | CSARVNANTEAFF
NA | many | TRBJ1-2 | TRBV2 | TGTGCCAGCAGTCTGAGACAGAACTATGGCTACACCTTC | CASSLRQNYGYTF
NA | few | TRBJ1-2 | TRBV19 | TGTGCCAGTAGTATCCAGGGACATCACTATGGCTACACCTTC | CASSIQGHHYGYTF
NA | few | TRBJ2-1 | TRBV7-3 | TGTGCCAGCAGCTTAAATTGGGGTGAGCAGTTCTTC | CASSLNWGEQFF
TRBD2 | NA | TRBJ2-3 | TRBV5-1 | TGCGCCAGCAGCTTCCCTAGCGGGGGGGATACGCAGTATTTT | CASSFPSGGDTQYF
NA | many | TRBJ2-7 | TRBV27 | TGTGCCAGCAGTTTATCGCTCTCGGTAGGTGACGAGCAGTACTTC | CASSLSLSVGDEQYF
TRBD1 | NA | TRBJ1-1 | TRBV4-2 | TGTGCCAGCAGCCAAGATCCCTCGACAGGGTTGAACACTGAAGCTTTCTTT | CASSQDPSTGLNTEAFF
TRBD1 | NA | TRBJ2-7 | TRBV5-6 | TGTGCCAGCAGCTTGGCCGGGACAGGGGGCCAAAAGCAGTACTTC | CASSLAGTGGQKQYF
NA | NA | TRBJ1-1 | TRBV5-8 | TGTGCCAGCAGGGAACCAGGGTGGGTTAAGAACACTGAAGCTTTCTTT | CASREPGWVKNTEAFF
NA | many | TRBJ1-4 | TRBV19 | TGTGCCAGTAGTATCGGCCGCCAAAAACTGTTTTTT | CASSIGRQKLFF
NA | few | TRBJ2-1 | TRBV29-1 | TGCAGCGTTGATCTTGATCTCTCCTACAATGAGCAGTTCTTC | CSVDLDLSYNEQFF
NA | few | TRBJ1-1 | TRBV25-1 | TGTGCCAGCAGTGGCGAAGGAAGCACTGAAGCTTTCTTT | CASSGEGSTEAFF
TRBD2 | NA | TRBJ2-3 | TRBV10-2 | TGCGCCACCCGGACTAGCGGGAGACTTTTAACAGATACGCAGTATTTT | CATRTSGRLLTDTQYF
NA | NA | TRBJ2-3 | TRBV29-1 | TGCAGCGTTGCTCCCTGGATATTCCCGCAGGGAGGAACCGCCACAGATACGCAGTATTTT | CSVAPWIFPQGGTATDTQYF
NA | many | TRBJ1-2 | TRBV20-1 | TGCAGTGTCGCGACAGGCCTAAACTATGGCTACACCTTC | CSVATGLNYGYTF
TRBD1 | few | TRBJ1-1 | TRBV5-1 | TGCGCCAGCAGCCCCCCGGAGGGGGCTGTTGAAGCTTTCTTT | CASSPPEGAVEAFF
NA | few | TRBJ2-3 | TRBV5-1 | TGCGCCAGCAGCTTGGCCTGGGCAGATACGCAGTATTTT | CASSLAWADTQYF
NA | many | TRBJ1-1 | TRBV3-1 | TGTGCCAGCAGCCAAGCCCCAGGACAGACCATGAACACTGAAGCTTTCTTT | CASSQAPGQTMNTEAFF
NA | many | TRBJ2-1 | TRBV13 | TGTGCCAGCAGCTTAGCGGGGGTCAGGAATGAGCAGTTCTTC | CASSLAGVRNEQFF
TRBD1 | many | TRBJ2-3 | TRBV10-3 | TGTGCCATCAGTGAGACGAACAGGGGGCGAACAGATACGCAGTATTTT | CAISETNRGRTDTQYF
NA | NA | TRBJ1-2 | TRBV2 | TGTGCCAGCAGTGTGAGCCCTAACGAACCAGTCATTAACTATGGCTACACCTTC | CASSVSPNEPVINYGYTF
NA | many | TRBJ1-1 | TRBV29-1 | TGCAGCGCAGTGACAGACCCGAACACTGAAGCTTTCTTT | CSAVTDPNTEAFF
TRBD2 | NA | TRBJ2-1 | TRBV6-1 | TGTGCCAGCAGTGGACTAGCGGGGGGGTATGGGGTTGAGCAGTTCTTC | CASSGLAGGYGVEQFF
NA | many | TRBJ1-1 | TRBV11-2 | TGTGCCAGCAGTTATATACTACAGGGTGGGACTTTCTTT | CASSYILQGGTFF
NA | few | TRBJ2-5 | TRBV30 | TGTGCCTCCTACCGTCGGGGTGAAGAGACCCAGTACTTC | CASYRRGEETQYF
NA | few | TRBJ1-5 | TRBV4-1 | TGCGCCAGCAGCCAAGATAAAGTGCAGGGGAGCCAGCCCCAGCATTTT | CASSQDKVQGSQPQHF
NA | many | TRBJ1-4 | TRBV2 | TGTGCCAGCTATTCCGGGACGGGTGAAAAACTGTTTTTT | CASYSGTGEKLFF
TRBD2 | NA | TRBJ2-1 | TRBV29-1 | TGCAGCGTTGAAGAAGGGACTAACGGGGCCTACAATGAGCAGTTCTTC | CSVEEGTNGAYNEQFF
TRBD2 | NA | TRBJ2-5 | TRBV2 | TGTGCCAGCAGTGGGTTAGCGGGAGACGAGACCCAGTACTTC | CASSGLAGDETQYF
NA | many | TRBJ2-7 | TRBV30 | TGTGCCTGGAGTGTACCCGGGAGAGGCGAGCAGTACTTC | CAWSVPGRGEQYF
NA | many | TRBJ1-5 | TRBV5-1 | TGCGCCAGCAGCCCATCAGGGGGCAATCAGCCCCAGCATTTT | CASSPSGGNQPQHF
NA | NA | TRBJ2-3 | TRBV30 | TGTGCCTGGGACCTCTGGGGGAAGACAGATACGCAGTATTTT | CAWDLWGKTDTQYF
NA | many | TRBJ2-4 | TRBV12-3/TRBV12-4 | TGTGCCAGCAGTTTGTGGGAGGCCAAAAACATTCAGTACTTC | CASSLWEAKNIQYF